This paragraph reports one TCR beta chain. Its target is not known. TCRdb's table, derived via immunoSEQ multiplex PCR, lists solely in-frame clones and lacks some. This table has 64,000 or so clones, about 83% appearing once. These data come from a study of T cell responses to AZD1222 COVID-19 vaccine. Study observations and caveats: A rise in Spike-specific TCR breadth and depth followed two AZD1222 doses. Clonal diversity was possibly underestimated, and white British individuals and females predominated among donors.

Germline V gene sequence: CDR1 ENHRY, CDR2 SYGVKD. V gave up 2 bases and J gave up 0 bases, with 17 bases separating them. CDR3 length equals 17 residues. The TCR sequence derives from an adult in good health. The sample consisted of peripheral blood, taken on day 0 of AZD1222 vaccination. V gene TRBV10-3 combines with J gene TRBJ2-7; TRBD1 might be the D (6 bases). DNA for the CDR3: TGTGCCATCAGTGAGCCGAGACAGGCGAGGAGCTCCTACGAGCAGTACTTC. It specifies CAISEPRQARSSYEQYF.